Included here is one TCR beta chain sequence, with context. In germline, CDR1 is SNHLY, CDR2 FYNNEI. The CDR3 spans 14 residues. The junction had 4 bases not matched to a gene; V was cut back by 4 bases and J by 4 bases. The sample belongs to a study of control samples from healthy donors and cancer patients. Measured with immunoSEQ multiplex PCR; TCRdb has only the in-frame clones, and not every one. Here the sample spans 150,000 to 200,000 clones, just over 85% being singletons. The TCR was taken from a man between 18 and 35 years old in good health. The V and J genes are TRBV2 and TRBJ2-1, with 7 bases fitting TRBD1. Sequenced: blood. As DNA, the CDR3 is TGTGCCAGCAGTGCCGCGACAGGGTACAATGAGCAGTTCTTC. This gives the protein CASSAATGYNEQFF.